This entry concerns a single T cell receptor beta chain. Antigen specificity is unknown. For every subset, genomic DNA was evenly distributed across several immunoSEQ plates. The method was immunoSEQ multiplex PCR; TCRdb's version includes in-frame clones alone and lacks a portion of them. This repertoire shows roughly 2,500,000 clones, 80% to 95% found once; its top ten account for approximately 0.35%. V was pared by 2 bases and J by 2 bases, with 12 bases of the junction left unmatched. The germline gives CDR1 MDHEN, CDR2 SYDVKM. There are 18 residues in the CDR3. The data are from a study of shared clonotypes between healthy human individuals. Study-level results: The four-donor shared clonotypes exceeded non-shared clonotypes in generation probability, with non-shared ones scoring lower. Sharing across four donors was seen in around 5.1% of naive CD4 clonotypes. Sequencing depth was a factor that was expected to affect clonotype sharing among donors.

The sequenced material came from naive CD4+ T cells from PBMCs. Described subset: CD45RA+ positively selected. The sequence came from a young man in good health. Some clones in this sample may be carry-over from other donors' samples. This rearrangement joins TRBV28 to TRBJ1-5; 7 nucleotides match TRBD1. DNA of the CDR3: TGTGCCAGCAGTTTAATATGTGCGACAGGGATGTGCAATCAGCCCCAGCATTTT. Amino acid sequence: CASSLICATGMCNQPQHF.